This T cell receptor beta chain was recorded in a study of blood T cell repertoires in COVID-19. Worth noting for this clone: At the DNA level, this CDR3 is encoded by other sequences in the same sample as well.

Germline loops: CDR1 LNHNV, CDR2 YYDKDF (reference sequence). Trimming removed 0 bases from V and 3 bases from J; junction bases left unmatched: 3. The CDR3 covers 15 residues. The table came from immunoSEQ multiplex PCR; TCRdb's copy has only in-frame clones and leaves some out. The table lists some 170,000 clones, nearly 80% of them singletons. The clonotype originates from a woman between 70 and 85 years old with acute or convalescent COVID-19. The sample comprised peripheral blood. The chain couples TRBV15 to TRBJ1-2, with 8 bases aligning to TRBD1. CDR3 residues: CATSRDRGRDYGYTF. The CDR3, as DNA: TGTGCCACCAGCAGAGACAGGGGGCGCGACTATGGCTACACCTTC.